Below, one T cell receptor (beta chain) is given with its context. This specimen belongs to a study of blood T cell repertoires in COVID-19. Turning to the study itself: Material from acute and convalescent COVID-19 was sourced from the United States, Italy and Spain. From T cells, B-cell-depleted T cells, or PBMCs came the material, which was cDNA or gDNA.

While infection was still active, Seattle patients were enrolled and then followed longitudinally. V was pared by 2 bases and J by 4 bases, with 11 bases of the junction left unmatched. Germline CDR1 and CDR2: GTSNPN and SVGIG (reference sequence). The CDR3 contains 16 residues. The protocol was immunoSEQ multiplex PCR, while the TCRdb copy is restricted to in-frame clones and leaves out a portion. The table lists a few hundred thousand clones, around 84% of them singletons. The sample was peripheral blood. The chain combines TRBV30 with TRBJ2-3; 8 nucleotides line up with TRBD2. The sequence came from a woman at least 80 years old with COVID-19, enrolled during active disease. The CDR3 nucleotides read TGTGCCTGGAGTACGGCACGGGGGGGCGGGGCAGATACGCAGTATTTT. Translation: CAWSTARGGGADTQYF. The variable domain in full, completed from reference TRBV30 and TRBJ2-3, reads SQTIHQWPATLVQPVGSPLSLECTVEGTSNPNLYWYRQAAGRGLQLLFYSVGIGQISSEVPQNLSASRPQDRQFILSSKKLLLSDSGFYLCAWSTARGGGADTQYFGPGTRLTVL.